This T cell receptor (beta chain) was retrieved from a study of shared clonotypes between healthy human individuals. Turning to the study itself: Donors, aged 18 to 49, were a couple of women and three men. Findings and caveats of the study: Sequencing depth was expected to affect clonotype sharing among donors. When compared with the clonotypes that were shared by all four sorted-subset donors, the non-shared clonotypes turned out to have lower generation probabilities.

Of note for this clone: Antigen unknown.

Every subset's genomic DNA went evenly onto several immunoSEQ plates. Measured with immunoSEQ multiplex PCR; TCRdb has only the in-frame clones, and not every one. The data hold fewer than 1.4 million clones, with approximately 80% observed a single time. This CDR3 spans 13 amino acids. Trimming shortened V by 3 bases and J by 3 bases, and 9 bases separated the two germline ends. Germline V CDR1 and CDR2: SGDLS, YYNGEE. Material: memory CD4+ T cells from PBMCs. Subset defined: CD45RA-negative fraction. This chain joins TRBV9 and TRBJ1-1; no reliable D call. This sequence was found in a man younger than 35 in good health. Some clones in this sample may be carry-over from other donors' samples. The CDR3 bases are TGTGCCAGCAGCGCCGGACGGCACACTGAAGCTTTCTTT. Translation: CASSAGRHTEAFF.